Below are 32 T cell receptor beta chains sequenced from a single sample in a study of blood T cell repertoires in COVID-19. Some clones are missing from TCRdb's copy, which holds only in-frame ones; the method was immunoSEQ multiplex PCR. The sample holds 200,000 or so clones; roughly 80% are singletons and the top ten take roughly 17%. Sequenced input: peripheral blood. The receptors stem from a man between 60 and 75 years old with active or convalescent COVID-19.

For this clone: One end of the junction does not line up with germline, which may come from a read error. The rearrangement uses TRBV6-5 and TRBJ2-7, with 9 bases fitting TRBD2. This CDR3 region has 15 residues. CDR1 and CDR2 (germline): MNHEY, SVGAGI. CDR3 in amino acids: CASSLQAGGAYGQYF. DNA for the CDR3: TGTGCCAGCAGTTTACAAGCGGGAGGAGCGTACGGGCAGTACTTC.

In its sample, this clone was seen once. The DNA of the CDR3 is TGTGCCAGCAGTACTCCCAGGGCAAGCAATCAGCCCCAGCATTTT. Protein: CASSTPRASNQPQHF. V gene TRBV6-5 combines with J gene TRBJ1-5; maybe TRBD1 (5 bases). V gave up 5 bases and J gave up 1 base, with 12 bases separating them. CDR3 length: 15 amino acids. CDR1 and CDR2 from the germline V gene are MNHEY and SVGAGI.

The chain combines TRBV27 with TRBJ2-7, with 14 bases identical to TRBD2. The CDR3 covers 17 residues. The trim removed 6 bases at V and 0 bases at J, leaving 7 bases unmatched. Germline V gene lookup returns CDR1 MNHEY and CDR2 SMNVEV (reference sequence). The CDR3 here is CASRGTSGSNFSYEQYF. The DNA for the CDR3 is TGTGCCAGCAGGGGGACTAGCGGGAGTAACTTCTCCTACGAGCAGTACTTC.

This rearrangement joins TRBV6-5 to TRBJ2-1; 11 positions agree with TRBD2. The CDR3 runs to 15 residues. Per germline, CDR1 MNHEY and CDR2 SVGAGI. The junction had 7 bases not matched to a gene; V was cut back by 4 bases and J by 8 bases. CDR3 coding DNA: TGTGCCAGCAGTTTTAGCGGGAGGGCCTTGGATGAGCAGTTCTTC. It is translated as CASSFSGRALDEQFF.

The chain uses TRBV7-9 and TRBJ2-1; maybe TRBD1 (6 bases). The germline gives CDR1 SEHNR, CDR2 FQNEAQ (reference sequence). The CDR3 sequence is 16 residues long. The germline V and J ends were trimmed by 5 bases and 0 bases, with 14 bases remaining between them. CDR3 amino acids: CASSGRGQPSYNEQFF. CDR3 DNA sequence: TGTGCCAGCAGCGGACGCGGACAGCCCTCCTACAATGAGCAGTTCTTC.

The CDR3 loop reads CASSQLTWRRNTGELFF. The CDR3 nucleotides read TGTGCCAGCAGCCAACTCACTTGGCGGAGGAACACCGGGGAGCTGTTTTTT. This rearrangement joins TRBV4-2 to TRBJ2-2, with unresolved D. From germline, CDR1 is LGHNA and CDR2 YNFKEQ. The CDR3 length is 17 residues. The V end lost 2 bases, the J end lost 1 base, and 14 bases lay between the germline ends.

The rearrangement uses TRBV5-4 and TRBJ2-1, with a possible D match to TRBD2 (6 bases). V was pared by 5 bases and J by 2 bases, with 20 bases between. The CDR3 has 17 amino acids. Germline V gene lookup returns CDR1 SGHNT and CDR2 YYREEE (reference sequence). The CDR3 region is CASRPPGGEVTYNEQFF. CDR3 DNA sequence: TGTGCCAGCAGACCACCCGGCGGGGAGGTTACCTACAATGAGCAGTTCTTC.

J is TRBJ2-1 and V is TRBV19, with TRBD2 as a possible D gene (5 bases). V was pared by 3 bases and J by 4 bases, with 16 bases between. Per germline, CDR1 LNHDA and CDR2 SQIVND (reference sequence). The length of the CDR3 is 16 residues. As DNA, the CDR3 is TGTGCCAGTAGTATTTCGGGTCTGGGAGAATACAATGAGCAGTTCTTC. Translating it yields CASSISGLGEYNEQFF.

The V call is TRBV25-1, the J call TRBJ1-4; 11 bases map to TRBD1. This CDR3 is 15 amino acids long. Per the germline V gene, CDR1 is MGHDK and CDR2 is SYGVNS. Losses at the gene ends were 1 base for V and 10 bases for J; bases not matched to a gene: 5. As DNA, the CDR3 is TGTGCCAGCAGTGAATCGAGGACAGGGGGCAGAAAACTGTTTTTT. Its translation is CASSESRTGGRKLFF.

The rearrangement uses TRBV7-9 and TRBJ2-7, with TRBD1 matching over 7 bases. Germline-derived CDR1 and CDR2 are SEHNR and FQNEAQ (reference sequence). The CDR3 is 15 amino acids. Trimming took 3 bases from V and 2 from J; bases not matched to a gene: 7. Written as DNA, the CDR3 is TGTGCCAGCAGCTTGAACAGGGGTCCCACCTACGAGCAGTACTTC. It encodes CASSLNRGPTYEQYF.

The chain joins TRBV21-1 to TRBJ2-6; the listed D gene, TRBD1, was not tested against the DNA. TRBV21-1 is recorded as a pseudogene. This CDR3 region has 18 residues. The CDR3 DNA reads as TGTGCCAGCAGAACCCACGGGACAGCTGAACCCGGGGCCAACGTCCTGACTTTC. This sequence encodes CASRTHGTAEPGANVLTF.

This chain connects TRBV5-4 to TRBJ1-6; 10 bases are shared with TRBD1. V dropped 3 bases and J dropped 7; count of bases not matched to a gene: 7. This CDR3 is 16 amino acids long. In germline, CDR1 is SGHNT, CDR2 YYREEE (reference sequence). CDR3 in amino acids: CASSSMDRGYNSPLHF. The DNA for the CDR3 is TGTGCCAGCAGCTCAATGGACAGGGGGTACAATTCACCCCTCCACTTT.

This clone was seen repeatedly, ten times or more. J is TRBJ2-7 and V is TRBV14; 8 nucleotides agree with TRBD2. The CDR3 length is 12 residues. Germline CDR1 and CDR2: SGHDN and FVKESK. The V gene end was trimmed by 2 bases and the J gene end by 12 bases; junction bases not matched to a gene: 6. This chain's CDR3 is CASSQRIAGLYF. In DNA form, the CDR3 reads TGTGCCAGCAGCCAACGGATAGCGGGACTGTACTTC.

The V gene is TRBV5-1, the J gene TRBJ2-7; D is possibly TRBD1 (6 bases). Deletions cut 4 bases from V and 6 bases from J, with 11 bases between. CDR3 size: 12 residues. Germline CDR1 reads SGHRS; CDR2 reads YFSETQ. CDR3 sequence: CASSIGQTEQYF. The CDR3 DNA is TGCGCCAGCAGCATAGGACAGACCGAGCAGTACTTC.

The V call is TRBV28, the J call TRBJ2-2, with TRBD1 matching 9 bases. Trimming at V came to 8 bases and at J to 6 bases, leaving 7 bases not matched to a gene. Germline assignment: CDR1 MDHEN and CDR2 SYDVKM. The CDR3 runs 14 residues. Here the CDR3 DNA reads TGTGCCAGCTCGACAGGGGGAAATTCCGGGGAGCTGTTTTTT. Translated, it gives CASSTGGNSGELFF.

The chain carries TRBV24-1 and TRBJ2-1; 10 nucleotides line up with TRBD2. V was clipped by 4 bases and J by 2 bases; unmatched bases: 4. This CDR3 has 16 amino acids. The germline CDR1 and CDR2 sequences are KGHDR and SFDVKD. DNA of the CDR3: TGTGCCACCAGTGAAGCCCTAGCGGGGGCCTACAATGAGCAGTTCTTC. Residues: CATSEALAGAYNEQFF.

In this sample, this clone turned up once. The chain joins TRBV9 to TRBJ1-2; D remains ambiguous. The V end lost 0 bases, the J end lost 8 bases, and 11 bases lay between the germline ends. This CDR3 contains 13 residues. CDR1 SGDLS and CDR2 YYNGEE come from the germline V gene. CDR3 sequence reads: CASSVGFSRGYTF. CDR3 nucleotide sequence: TGTGCCAGCAGCGTAGGCTTCAGTCGAGGCTACACCTTC.

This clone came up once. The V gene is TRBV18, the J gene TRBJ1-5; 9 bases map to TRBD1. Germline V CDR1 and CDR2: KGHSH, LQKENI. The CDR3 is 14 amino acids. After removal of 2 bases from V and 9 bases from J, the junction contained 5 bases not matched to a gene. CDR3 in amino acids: CASSPGDRVGPQHF. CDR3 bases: TGTGCCAGCTCACCAGGGGACAGGGTCGGGCCCCAGCATTTT.

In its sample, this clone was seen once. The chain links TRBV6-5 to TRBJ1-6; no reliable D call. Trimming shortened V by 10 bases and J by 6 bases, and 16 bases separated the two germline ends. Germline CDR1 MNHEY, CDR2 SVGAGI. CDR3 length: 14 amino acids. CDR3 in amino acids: CATRFPTVNSPLHF. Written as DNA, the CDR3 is TGTGCCACTCGTTTTCCCACAGTTAATTCACCCCTCCACTTT.

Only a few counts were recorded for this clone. The CDR3 nucleotides are TGTGCCAGCAGCCCAGGGAAGCGTTACGAGCAGTACTTC. It specifies CASSPGKRYEQYF. The gene calls are TRBV7-9 and TRBJ2-7; maybe TRBD1 (5 bases). Trimming left V 5 bases short and J 4 bases short, with 12 bases between. Per germline, CDR1 SEHNR and CDR2 FQNEAQ (reference sequence). This CDR3 spans 13 amino acids.

The CDR3 nucleotides read TGTGCCAGCAGTTACTCGGTTGGGTCAGGGGGCACTGAAGCTTTCTTT. Translated: CASSYSVGSGGTEAFF. V gene TRBV6-6 combines with J gene TRBJ1-1, with 7 bases fitting TRBD1. CDR1 and CDR2 from the germline V gene are MNHNY and SVGAGI (reference sequence). The V gene end was trimmed by 0 bases and the J gene end by 4 bases; junction bases not matched to a gene: 8. The CDR3 contains 16 residues.

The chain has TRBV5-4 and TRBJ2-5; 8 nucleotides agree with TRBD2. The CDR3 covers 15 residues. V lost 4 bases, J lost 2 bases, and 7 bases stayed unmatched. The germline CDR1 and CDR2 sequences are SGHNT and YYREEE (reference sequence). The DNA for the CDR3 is TGTGCCAGCAGCCTTCGGGGGGGGGATCAAGAGACCCAGTACTTC. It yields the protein CASSLRGGDQETQYF. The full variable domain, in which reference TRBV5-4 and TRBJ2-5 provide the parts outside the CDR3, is ETGVTQSPTHLIKTRGQQVTLRCSSQSGHNTVSWYQQALGQGPQFIFQYYREEENGRGNFPPRFSGLQFPNYSSELNVNALELDDSALYLCASSLRGGDQETQYFGPGTRLLVL.

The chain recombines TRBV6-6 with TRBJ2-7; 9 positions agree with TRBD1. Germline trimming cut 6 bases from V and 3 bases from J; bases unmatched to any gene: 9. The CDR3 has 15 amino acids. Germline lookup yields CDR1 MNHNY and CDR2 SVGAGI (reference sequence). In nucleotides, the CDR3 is TGTGCCAGCAGCCCCCGGGACAGGGAAATCTACGAGCAGTACTTC. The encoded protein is CASSPRDREIYEQYF.

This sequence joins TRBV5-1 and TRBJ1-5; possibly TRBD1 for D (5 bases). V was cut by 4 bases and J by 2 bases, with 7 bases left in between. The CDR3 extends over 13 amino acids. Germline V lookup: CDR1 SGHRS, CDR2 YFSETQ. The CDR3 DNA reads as TGCGCCAGCAGCATAGGGGGCAATCAGCCCCAGCATTTT. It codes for CASSIGGNQPQHF. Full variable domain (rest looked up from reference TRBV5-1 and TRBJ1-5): KAGVTQTPRYLIKTRGQQVTLSCSPISGHRSVSWYQQTPGQGLQFLFEYFSETQRNKGNFPGRFSGRQFSNSRSEMNVSTLELGDSALYLCASSIGGNQPQHFGDGTRLSIL.

The DNA of the CDR3 is TGTGCCAGCAGCTGGACTAGCGGGGCGGCAGGGACGCAGTATTTT. It translates to CASSWTSGAAGTQYF. The chain links TRBV7-3 to TRBJ2-3, with 12 bases that match TRBD2. This CDR3 contains 15 residues. Germline CDR1 reads SGHTA; CDR2 reads FQGTGA. The V segment lost 4 bases and the J segment 9 bases; nucleotides outside the gene matches: 8.

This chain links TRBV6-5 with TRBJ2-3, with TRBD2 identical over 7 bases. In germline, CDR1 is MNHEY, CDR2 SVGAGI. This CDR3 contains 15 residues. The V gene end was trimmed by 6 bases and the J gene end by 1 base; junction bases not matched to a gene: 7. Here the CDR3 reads CASSSPRGGTDTQYF. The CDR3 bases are TGTGCCAGCAGCTCCCCCCGGGGGGGCACAGATACGCAGTATTTT.

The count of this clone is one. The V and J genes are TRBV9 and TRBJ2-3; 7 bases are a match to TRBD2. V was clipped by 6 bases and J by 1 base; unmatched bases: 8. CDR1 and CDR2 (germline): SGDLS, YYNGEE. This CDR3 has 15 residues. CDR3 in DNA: TGTGCCAGCAACTCCCGGGACTATCGCACAGATACGCAGTATTTT. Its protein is CASNSRDYRTDTQYF.

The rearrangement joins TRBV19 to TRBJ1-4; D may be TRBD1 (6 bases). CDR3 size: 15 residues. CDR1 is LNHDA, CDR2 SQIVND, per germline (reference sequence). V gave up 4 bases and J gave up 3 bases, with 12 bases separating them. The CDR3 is CASSTTGSPNEKLFF. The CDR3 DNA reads TGTGCCAGTAGTACCACAGGGAGCCCTAATGAAAAACTGTTTTTT.

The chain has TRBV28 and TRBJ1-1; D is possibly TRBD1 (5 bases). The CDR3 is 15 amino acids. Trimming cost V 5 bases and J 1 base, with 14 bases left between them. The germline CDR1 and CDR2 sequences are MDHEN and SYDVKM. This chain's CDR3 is CASSPPGRANTEAFF. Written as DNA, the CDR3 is TGTGCCAGCAGTCCCCCAGGCAGGGCGAACACTGAAGCTTTCTTT. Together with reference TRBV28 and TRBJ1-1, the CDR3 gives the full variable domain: DVKVTQSSRYLVKRTGEKVFLECVQDMDHENMFWYRQDPGLGLRLIYFSYDVKMKEKGDIPEGYSVSREKKERFSLILESASTNQTSMYLCASSPPGRANTEAFFGQGTRLTVV.

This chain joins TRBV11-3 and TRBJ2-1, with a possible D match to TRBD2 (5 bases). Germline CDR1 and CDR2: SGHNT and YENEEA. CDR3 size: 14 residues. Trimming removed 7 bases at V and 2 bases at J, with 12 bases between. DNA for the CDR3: TGTGCCAGCACCCGAAGCGGCACCTACAATGAGCAGTTCTTC. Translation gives CASTRSGTYNEQFF.

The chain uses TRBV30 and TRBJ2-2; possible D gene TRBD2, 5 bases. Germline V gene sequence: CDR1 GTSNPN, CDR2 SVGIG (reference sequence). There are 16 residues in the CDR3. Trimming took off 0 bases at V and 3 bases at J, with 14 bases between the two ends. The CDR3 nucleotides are TGTGCCTGGAGTGTACCAACCTCCGGGGACACCGGGGAGCTGTTTTTT. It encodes CAWSVPTSGDTGELFF.

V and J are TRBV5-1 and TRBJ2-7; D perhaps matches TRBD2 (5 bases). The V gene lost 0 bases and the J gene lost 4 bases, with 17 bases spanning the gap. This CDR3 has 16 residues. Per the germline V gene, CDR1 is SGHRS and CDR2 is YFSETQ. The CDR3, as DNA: TGCGCCAGCAGCTTGGGGCGCCGCCCCTCGGGGTACGAGCAGTACTTC. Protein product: CASSLGRRPSGYEQYF. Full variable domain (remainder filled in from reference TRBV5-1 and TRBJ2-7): KAGVTQTPRYLIKTRGQQVTLSCSPISGHRSVSWYQQTPGQGLQFLFEYFSETQRNKGNFPGRFSGRQFSNSRSEMNVSTLELGDSALYLCASSLGRRPSGYEQYFGPGTRLTVT.